This record covers a single T cell receptor beta chain. The sample has other DNA sequences that encode this CDR3 too. These data come from a study of blood T cell repertoires in COVID-19. As processed by the authors: Quantification of nucleated cells was approximated via reference gene primer amplification. This table comes from immunoSEQ multiplex PCR, and its TCRdb copy is limited to in-frame clones, with some not included. From that table come the V and J calls and clone size; the DNA was used to work out D and trimming. The sample consists of about 280,000 clones, around 90% of them appearing once. Across about two dozen US areas, participants ranged in age from about 18 to 90 years. The CDR3 has 16 residues. Germline V gene data show CDR1 as MDHEN and CDR2 as SYDVKM. V lost 10 bases, J lost 3 bases, and 12 bases stayed unmatched.

The sequence was collected from a woman in her late teens or twenties with acute COVID-19. The chain combines TRBV28 with TRBJ2-6; 7 positions match TRBD2. What was sequenced was PBMCs or T cells enriched from blood (not recorded which). This CDR3 is CATLGGVGSGANVLTF. The CDR3, as DNA: TGTGCCACCCTTGGGGGGGTGGGAAGTGGGGCCAACGTCCTGACTTTC.